This passage covers 30 T cell receptor beta chains from one sample sequenced in a study of post-analysis software for immune sequencing data. Study observations and caveats: In patients, about five TRBV segments were more frequent than in controls, with TRBV5-6, TRBV5-1 and TRBV20-1 among them.

Incorporated into the TCR beta cDNA libraries were unique molecular identifiers, which served to reduce PCR and sequencing biases. MiXCR, applied by TCRdb to the PCR reads, yields one record per CDR3 protein. The data contain roughly 430,000 distinct CDR3 sequences, approximately 39% of them singletons. For these TCRs, the target antigens are not known. The sequencing input was blood. The origin of the receptors is a girl between 2 and 10 years old with multiple sclerosis.

The chain uses TRBV12-3 or TRBV12-4 and TRBJ1-2; no reliable D call. This CDR3 comprises 12 residues. The ends were cut back, 2 bases at V and 6 bases at J, with 7 bases in the middle. The CDR3 DNA sequence: TGTGCCAGCAGTTTAAATCAGAATGGCTACACCTTC. Protein sequence: CASSLNQNGYTF.

This clonotype appeared a few times. The CDR3 sequence: CASSLESGGLWGANVLTF. DNA for the CDR3: TGCGCCAGCAGCTTGGAATCGGGAGGTTTATGGGGGGCCAACGTCCTGACTTTC. The rearrangement joins TRBV5-1 to TRBJ2-6, with 7 bases aligning to TRBD2. J was trimmed by 4 bases and V by 0 bases; bases with no gene match: 10. CDR1 is SGHRS, CDR2 YFSETQ, per germline. This CDR3 has 18 residues. Variable domain in full (rest from reference TRBV5-1 and TRBJ2-6): KAGVTQTPRYLIKTRGQQVTLSCSPISGHRSVSWYQQTPGQGLQFLFEYFSETQRNKGNFPGRFSGRQFSNSRSEMNVSTLELGDSALYLCASSLESGGLWGANVLTFGAGSRLTVL.

V gene TRBV28 combines with J gene TRBJ2-7, with D perhaps being TRBD1 or TRBD2 (5 bases each). Germline CDR1 is MDHEN and CDR2 is SYDVKM. V was trimmed by 5 bases and J by 0 bases, leaving 20 bases between them. The CDR3 totals 17 residues. CDR3 sequence (DNA): TGTGCCAGCAGTCCCCCGGGGCTGGCAGGGAGCTCCTACGAGCAGTACTTC. Protein: CASSPPGLAGSSYEQYF. Based on the CDR3 plus reference TRBV28 and TRBJ2-7, the full variable domain is DVKVTQSSRYLVKRTGEKVFLECVQDMDHENMFWYRQDPGLGLRLIYFSYDVKMKEKGDIPEGYSVSREKKERFSLILESASTNQTSMYLCASSPPGLAGSSYEQYFGPGTRLTVT.

The chain uses TRBV12-3 or TRBV12-4 and TRBJ2-7, with 7 bases aligning to TRBD1. CDR3 length: 17 residues. With 6 bases clipped from V and 0 bases from J, the junction kept 14 bases outside the gene matches. In DNA form, the CDR3 reads TGTGCCAGCAGACCCCCGATGGACAGGATACACTCCTACGAGCAGTACTTC. Its protein product is CASRPPMDRIHSYEQYF.

There are a few counts of this clonotype. The J gene is TRBJ1-5, the V gene TRBV20-1, with 10 positions matching TRBD1. Germline V gives CDR1 DFQATT, CDR2 SNEGSKA (reference sequence). V shed 2 bases, J shed 0 bases, and the junction held 7 bases outside the gene matches. There are 17 residues in the CDR3. The CDR3 region is CSARRGDRGYSNQPQHF. CDR3 nucleotides: TGCAGTGCTAGAAGGGGGGACAGGGGTTATAGCAATCAGCCCCAGCATTTT.

In this sample, this clonotype turned up a few times. The V and J genes are TRBV4-2 and TRBJ2-4, with D hard to call. The J call may be incorrect, as the DNA end agrees better with TRBJ2-7. There are 15 residues in the CDR3. In germline, CDR1 is LGHNA, CDR2 YNFKEQ. CDR3 protein: CASSQSAFGLYEQYF. In DNA form, the CDR3 reads TGTGCCAGCAGCCAATCGGCCTTCGGCCTCTACGAGCAGTACTTC.

This clonotype was seen a handful of times. The chain links TRBV10-3 to TRBJ2-7, with 13 bases aligning to TRBD2. Trimming at V came to 4 bases and at J to 1 base, leaving 1 base not matched to a gene. CDR3 length equals 15 residues. CDR1 ENHRY and CDR2 SYGVKD come from the germline V gene. The CDR3 sequence: CAISGGLAGSYEQYF. For the CDR3, the DNA is TGTGCCATCAGTGGGGGACTAGCGGGATCCTACGAGCAGTACTTC.

The gene calls are TRBV7-9 and TRBJ1-5; D possibly corresponds to TRBD1 (5 bases). Germline V gene lookup returns CDR1 SEHNR and CDR2 FQNEAQ (reference sequence). V lost 4 bases, J lost 7 bases, and 14 bases lay in between. This CDR3 is 14 amino acids long. The chain's CDR3 is CASSSDIIRQPQHF. The CDR3 coding sequence is TGTGCCAGCAGCTCGGACATTATCCGGCAGCCCCAGCATTTT.

This clonotype was recorded at least ten times. J is TRBJ2-5 and V is TRBV11-2; no firm D call. V was cut by 0 bases and J by 4 bases, with 9 bases left in between. This CDR3 is 14 amino acids long. Germline V gene lookup returns CDR1 SGHAT and CDR2 FQNNGV. The CDR3 loop reads CASSLEPGLETQYF. In DNA form, the CDR3 reads TGTGCCAGCAGCTTAGAGCCAGGATTAGAGACCCAGTACTTC.

This clonotype turned up a few times. The chain combines TRBV5-5 with TRBJ1-1; TRBD1 agrees at 10 bases. The ends lost 3 bases at V and 0 bases at J; junction bases unmatched: 8. This CDR3 region has 17 residues. CDR1 is SGHKS, CDR2 YYEKEE, per germline (reference sequence). The CDR3 coding sequence is TGTGCCAGCAGCTCCGGGACAGGGGTCCTCATGAACACTGAAGCTTTCTTT. Amino acid sequence: CASSSGTGVLMNTEAFF.

Remarks on this clonotype: The junction does not match germline at one end; this may be a read error. Here the CDR3 reads CSARWGDMQYF. The CDR3 DNA reads as TGCAGTGCTAGGTGGGGAGATATGCAGTATTTT. The chain uses TRBV20-1 and TRBJ2-3, with a tentative D call TRBD2 (5 bases). Germline CDR1 is DFQATT and CDR2 is SNEGSKA (reference sequence). This CDR3 spans 11 amino acids.

V gene TRBV29-1 combines with J gene TRBJ1-4; a possible D gene is TRBD1 (5 bases). The CDR3 runs 13 residues. Germline values: CDR1 SQVTM, CDR2 ANQGSEA. V was trimmed by 6 bases and J by 8 bases, leaving 16 bases between them. The CDR3 sequence: CSVSTATREKLFF. The CDR3 DNA sequence: TGCAGCGTCTCGACAGCAACTCGGGAAAAACTGTTTTTT.

This sequence joins TRBV9 and TRBJ1-2; D unresolved. Germline V gene sequence: CDR1 SGDLS, CDR2 YYNGEE. CDR3 length: 16 residues. Trimming shortened V by 0 bases and J by 3 bases, and 15 bases separated the two germline ends. This chain's CDR3 is CASSVGVGEEDYGYTF. DNA for the CDR3: TGTGCCAGCAGCGTAGGCGTCGGGGAGGAGGACTATGGCTACACCTTC. Based on the CDR3 plus reference TRBV9 and TRBJ1-2, the full variable domain is DSGVTQTPKHLITATGQRVTLRCSPRSGDLSVYWYQQSLDQGLQFLIQYYNGEERAKGNILERFSAQQFPDLHSELNLSSLELGDSALYFCASSVGVGEEDYGYTFGSGTRLTVV.

This clonotype was counted only a few times. The J gene is TRBJ1-2, the V gene TRBV10-3, with 7 bases identical to TRBD1. The germline V gene encodes CDR1 ENHRY and CDR2 SYGVKD. The CDR3 extends over 17 amino acids. With V trimmed by 0 bases and J by 4 bases, 11 bases remained unmatched. The CDR3 is CAISESGSGGRLYGYTF. The DNA for the CDR3 is TGTGCCATCAGTGAGTCGGGTTCAGGGGGACGTCTCTATGGCTACACCTTC.

The chain uses TRBV12-3 or TRBV12-4 and TRBJ1-1; D perhaps matches TRBD1 (6 bases). With 6 bases removed from V and 5 bases from J, the gap between germline ends came to 25 bases. This CDR3 has 17 residues. CDR3 in amino acids: CASSPPRGGLARTEAFF. CDR3 nucleotides: TGTGCCAGCAGCCCCCCCAGGGGAGGGTTAGCGAGGACTGAAGCTTTCTTT.

The chain combines TRBV28 with TRBJ2-1; 16 bases align to TRBD2. The CDR3 is 18 residues long. J lost 8 bases, V lost 8 bases, and 15 bases had no gene match. CDR1 MDHEN and CDR2 SYDVKM come from the germline V gene. CDR3 amino acids: CASGFPGLAGGRFYEQFF. The CDR3 DNA is TGTGCCAGCGGGTTCCCGGGACTAGCGGGAGGGCGATTCTATGAGCAGTTCTTC.

V usage is TRBV30 and J usage is TRBJ1-1; 7 bases agree with TRBD1. With V trimmed by 4 bases and J by 3 bases, 8 bases remained unmatched. The CDR3 runs to 14 residues. From germline, CDR1 is GTSNPN and CDR2 SVGIG (reference sequence). The CDR3 DNA reads TGTGCCTGGAAGTCGCTAGGACAGGACACTGAAGCTTTCTTT. It yields the protein CAWKSLGQDTEAFF.

This clonotype was seen a handful of times. This sequence joins TRBV6-2 or TRBV6-3 and TRBJ2-5; D is unresolved. CDR1 is MNHEY, CDR2 SVGEGT, per germline. The CDR3 extends over 14 amino acids. V lost 2 bases to trimming and J lost 0 bases, with 7 bases between them. The CDR3 loop reads CASSYGPYQETQYF. For the CDR3, the DNA is TGTGCCAGCAGTTACGGGCCGTACCAAGAGACCCAGTACTTC.

This clonotype was detected once. The chain joins TRBV14 to TRBJ2-1; TRBD1 matches at 12 bases. Germline lookup yields CDR1 SGHDN and CDR2 FVKESK. Trimming took 4 bases from V and 0 from J; bases not matched to a gene: 10. CDR3 size: 19 residues. CDR3 region: CASSPGTGGPKSSYNEQFF. In DNA form, the CDR3 reads TGTGCCAGCAGCCCCGGGACAGGGGGCCCCAAGAGCTCCTACAATGAGCAGTTCTTC. The complete variable domain, with remaining parts taken from reference TRBV14 and TRBJ2-1, reads EAGVTQFPSHSVIEKGQTVTLRCDPISGHDNLYWYRRVMGKEIKFLLHFVKESKQDESGMPNNRFLAERTGGTYSTLKVQPAELEDSGVYFCASSPGTGGPKSSYNEQFFGPGTRLTVL.

The chain couples TRBV7-6 to TRBJ1-2; the D gene is possibly TRBD1 (5 bases). Between the trimmed V and J ends, which lost 2 bases and 1 base, there was a span of 11 bases. The CDR3 has 15 residues. From germline, CDR1 is SGHVS and CDR2 FNYEAQ. CDR3 DNA sequence: TGTGCCAGCAGCTTATGCTCAGGGATTAACTATGGCTACACCTTC. Translation: CASSLCSGINYGYTF.

V usage is TRBV6-1 and J usage is TRBJ2-1; possibly TRBD1 or TRBD2 for D (5 bases each). From germline, CDR1 is MNHNS and CDR2 SASEGT. The CDR3 spans 14 residues. Trimming pared 8 bases from V and 7 bases from J, leaving 18 bases between. Here the CDR3 DNA reads TGTGCCAGCCCGGGGCCCGGGGAGAGAAATGAGCAGTTCTTC. It codes for CASPGPGERNEQFF.

This clonotype was seen a handful of times. The chain is built from TRBV5-1 and TRBJ2-1; D assignment may be TRBD1 or TRBD2 (5 bases each). CDR3 length equals 17 residues. In germline, CDR1 is SGHRS, CDR2 YFSETQ. Trimming removed 4 bases at V and 2 bases at J, with 19 bases between. CDR3 in DNA: TGCGCCAGCAGCAGATTACCGGGACCCCCCACCTACAATGAGCAGTTCTTC. It yields the protein CASSRLPGPPTYNEQFF.

This sequence joins TRBV6-1 and TRBJ1-1; D unresolved. CDR3 length: 13 amino acids. Germline lookup yields CDR1 MNHNS and CDR2 SASEGT. V lost 11 bases and J lost 2, with 15 bases in between. The CDR3 protein is CAAQLGGNTEAFF. The DNA of the CDR3 is TGTGCCGCTCAGCTCGGAGGTAACACTGAAGCTTTCTTT.

The chain has TRBV12-3 or TRBV12-4 and TRBJ1-2; D is undetermined. This CDR3 spans 13 amino acids. The V end was cut by 6 bases, the J end by 5 bases, with 13 bases between. The chain's CDR3 is CASSPGRTYGYTF. In DNA, the CDR3 is TGTGCCAGCAGCCCAGGACGGACTTATGGCTACACCTTC.

This clonotype was seen only a few times. The CDR3 sequence: CASSQDMVGTYEAFF. The CDR3, as DNA: TGTGCCAGCAGCCAAGATATGGTCGGGACGTATGAAGCTTTCTTT. The chain has TRBV4-2 and TRBJ1-1; tentatively, D is TRBD1 (5 bases). V lost 0 bases and J lost 7, with 15 bases in between. This CDR3 has 15 amino acids. Germline values: CDR1 LGHNA, CDR2 YNFKEQ.

This clonotype was seen only a few times. An end of the junction differs from the germline gene, which may be a read error. The chain employs TRBV7-3 and TRBJ1-2; maybe TRBD1 (6 bases). This CDR3 has 15 residues. CDR1 is SGHTA and CDR2 is FQGTGA in the germline V gene. CDR3 loop: CTSSYGGDNNYGYTF. CDR3 in DNA: TGTACCAGCAGCTACGGAGGGGACAATAACTATGGCTACACCTTC.

This clonotype was counted a few times. The CDR3 spells CASSFNRDEQYF. CDR3 nucleotide sequence: TGTGCCAGCAGTTTCAACAGGGACGAGCAGTACTTC. The J gene is TRBJ2-7, the V gene TRBV6-1; a possible D gene is TRBD1 (6 bases). The length of the CDR3 is 12 residues. Trimming shortened V by 5 bases and J by 5 bases, and 10 bases separated the two germline ends. CDR1 and CDR2 (germline): MNHNS, SASEGT.

The chain carries TRBV5-1 and TRBJ2-1; 14 bases align to TRBD2. This CDR3 region has 19 residues. CDR1 SGHRS and CDR2 YFSETQ come from the germline V gene. V shed 3 bases, J shed 4 bases, and the junction held 12 bases outside the gene matches. In DNA, the CDR3 is TGCGCCAGCAGCTCGATGGGCGGGACTAGCGGGGGCCCTTACAATGAGCAGTTCTTC. This gives the protein CASSSMGGTSGGPYNEQFF.

The chain has TRBV6-2 or TRBV6-3 and TRBJ2-5; maybe TRBD1 (5 bases). The closer fit of TRBJ2-7 to the DNA end suggests the J call may be wrong. The CDR3 spans 12 residues. Germline lookup yields CDR1 MNHEY and CDR2 SVGEGT. DNA of the CDR3: TGTGCCAGCTCCGGGCAGGGTGGCGAGCAGTACTTC. This codes for CASSGQGGEQYF.

V and J are TRBV20-1 and TRBJ2-7, with TRBD1 identical over 9 bases. The CDR3 consists of 15 residues. After removal of 5 bases from V and 5 bases from J, the junction contained 13 bases not matched to a gene. Germline V lookup: CDR1 DFQATT, CDR2 SNEGSKA (reference sequence). CDR3 amino acids: CSADLPQGAPHEQYF. The CDR3 DNA reads TGCAGTGCTGACCTTCCACAGGGGGCGCCCCACGAGCAGTACTTC.